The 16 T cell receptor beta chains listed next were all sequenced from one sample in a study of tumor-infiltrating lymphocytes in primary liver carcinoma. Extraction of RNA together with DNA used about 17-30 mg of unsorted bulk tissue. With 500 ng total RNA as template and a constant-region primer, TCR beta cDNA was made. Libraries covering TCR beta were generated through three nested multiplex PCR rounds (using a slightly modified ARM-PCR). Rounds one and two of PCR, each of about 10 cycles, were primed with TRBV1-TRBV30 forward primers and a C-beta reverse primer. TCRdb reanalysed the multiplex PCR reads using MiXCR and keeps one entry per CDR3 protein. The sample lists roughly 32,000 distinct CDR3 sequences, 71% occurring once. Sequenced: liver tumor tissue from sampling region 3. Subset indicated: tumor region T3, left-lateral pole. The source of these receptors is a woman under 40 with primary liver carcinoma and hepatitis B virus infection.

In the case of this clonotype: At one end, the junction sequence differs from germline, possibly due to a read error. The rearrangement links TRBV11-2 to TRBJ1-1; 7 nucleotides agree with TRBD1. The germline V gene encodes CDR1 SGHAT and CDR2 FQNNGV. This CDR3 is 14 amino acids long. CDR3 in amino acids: CASRHTGVRAEAFF. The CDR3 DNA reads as TGTGCCAGCAGACATACAGGGGTGAGGGCTGAAGCCTTCTTT.

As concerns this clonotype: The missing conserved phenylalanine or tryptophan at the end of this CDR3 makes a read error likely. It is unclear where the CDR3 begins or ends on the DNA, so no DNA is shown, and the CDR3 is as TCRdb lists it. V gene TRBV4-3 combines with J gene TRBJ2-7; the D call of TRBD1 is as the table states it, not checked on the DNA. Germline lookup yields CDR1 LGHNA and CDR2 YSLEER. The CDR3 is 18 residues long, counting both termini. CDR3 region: CASSQAVTGGHIRYEQYL.

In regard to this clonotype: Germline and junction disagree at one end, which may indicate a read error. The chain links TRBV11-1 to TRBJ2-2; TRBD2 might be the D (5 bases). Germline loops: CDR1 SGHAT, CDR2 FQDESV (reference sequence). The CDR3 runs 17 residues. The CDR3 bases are TGTGTCAGCAGCGCTCGGCCATTCCTAGTTAACACCGGGGAGCAGTTTTTT. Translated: CVSSARPFLVNTGEQFF.

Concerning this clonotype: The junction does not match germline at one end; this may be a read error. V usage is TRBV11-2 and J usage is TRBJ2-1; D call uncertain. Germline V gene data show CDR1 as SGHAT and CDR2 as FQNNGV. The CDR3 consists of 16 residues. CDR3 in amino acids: CASSLEMGMPYNEEFF. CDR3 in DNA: TGTGCCAGCAGCTTAGAAATGGGAATGCCCTACAATGAGGAGTTCTTC.

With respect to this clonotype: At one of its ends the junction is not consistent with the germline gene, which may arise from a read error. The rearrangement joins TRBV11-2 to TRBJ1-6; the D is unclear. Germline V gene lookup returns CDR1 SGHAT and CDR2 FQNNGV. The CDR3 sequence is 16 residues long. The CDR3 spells CASNFGRKHYNSHLHF. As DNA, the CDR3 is TGTGCCAGCAACTTTGGTCGGAAGCACTATAATTCACACCTCCACTTT.

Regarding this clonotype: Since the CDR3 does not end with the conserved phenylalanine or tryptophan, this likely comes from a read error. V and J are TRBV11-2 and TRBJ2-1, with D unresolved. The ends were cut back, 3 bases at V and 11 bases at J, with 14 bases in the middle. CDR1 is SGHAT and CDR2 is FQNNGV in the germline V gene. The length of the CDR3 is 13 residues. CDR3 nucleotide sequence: TGTGCCAGCAGCTTGCCAGTTCATAATAAGCAGTTCTAC. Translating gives CASSLPVHNKQFY.

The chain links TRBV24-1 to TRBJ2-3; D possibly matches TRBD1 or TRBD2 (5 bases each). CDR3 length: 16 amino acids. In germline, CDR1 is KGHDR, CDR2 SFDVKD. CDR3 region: CVASDFRGVGADTQYF. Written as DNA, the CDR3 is TGTGTCGCCAGTGATTTCCGAGGGGTGGGGGCAGATACGCAGTATTTT.

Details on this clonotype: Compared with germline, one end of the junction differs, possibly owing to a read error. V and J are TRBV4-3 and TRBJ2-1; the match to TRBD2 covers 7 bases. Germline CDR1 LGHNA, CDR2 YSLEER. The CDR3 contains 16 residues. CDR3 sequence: CASSQDWDYTYNEQPF. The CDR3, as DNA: TGCGCCAGCAGCCAAGATTGGGACTACACCTACAATGAGCAGCCCTTC.

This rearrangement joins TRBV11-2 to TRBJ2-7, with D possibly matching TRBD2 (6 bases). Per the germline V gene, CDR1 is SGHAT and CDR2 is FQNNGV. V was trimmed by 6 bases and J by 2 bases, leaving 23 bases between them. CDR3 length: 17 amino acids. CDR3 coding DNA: TGTGCCAGCAGTATCATAGGAGGGGACTCCTGGACCTACGAGCAGTACTTC. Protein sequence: CASSIIGGDSWTYEQYF. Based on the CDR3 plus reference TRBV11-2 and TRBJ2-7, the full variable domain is EAGVAQSPRYKIIEKRQSVAFWCNPISGHATLYWYQQILGQGPKLLIQFQNNGVVDDSQLPKDRFSAERLKGVDSTLKIQPAKLEDSAVYLCASSIIGGDSWTYEQYFGPGTRLTVT.

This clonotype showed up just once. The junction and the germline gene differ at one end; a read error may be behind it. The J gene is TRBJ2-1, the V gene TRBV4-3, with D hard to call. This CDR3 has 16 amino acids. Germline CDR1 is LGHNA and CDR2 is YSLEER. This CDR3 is CASSQDWVCAYNEQFF. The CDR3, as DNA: TGCGCAAGCAGCCAAGATTGGGTCTGCGCCTACAATGAGCAGTTCTTC.

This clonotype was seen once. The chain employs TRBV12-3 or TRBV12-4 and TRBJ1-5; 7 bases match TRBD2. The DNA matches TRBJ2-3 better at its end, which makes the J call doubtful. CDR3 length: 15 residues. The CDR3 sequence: CASIRDSGGGQPQYF. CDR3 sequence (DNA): TGTGCCAGCATCCGTGACAGTGGGGGGGGTCAGCCCCAGTATTTT.

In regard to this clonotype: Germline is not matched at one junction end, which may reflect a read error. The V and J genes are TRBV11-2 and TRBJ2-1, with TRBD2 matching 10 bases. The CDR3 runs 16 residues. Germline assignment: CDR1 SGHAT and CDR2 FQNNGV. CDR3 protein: CAISTSLAGGYKEQFF. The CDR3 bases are TGTGCCATCAGCACCTCTTTAGCGGGAGGATACAAAGAGCAGTTCTTC.

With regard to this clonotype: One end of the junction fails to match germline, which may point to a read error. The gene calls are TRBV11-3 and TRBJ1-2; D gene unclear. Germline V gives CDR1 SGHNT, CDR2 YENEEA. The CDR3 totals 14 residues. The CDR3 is CASSPQGTNYGYSF. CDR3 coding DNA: TGTGCCAGCAGCCCCCAAGGTACCAACTATGGCTACAGCTTC.

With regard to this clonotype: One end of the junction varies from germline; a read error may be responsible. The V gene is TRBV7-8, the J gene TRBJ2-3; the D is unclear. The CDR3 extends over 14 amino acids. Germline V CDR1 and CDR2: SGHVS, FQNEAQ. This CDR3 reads CASSLSSDWDTQYF. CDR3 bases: TGTGCCAGCAGCTTGTCCAGCGATTGGGATACACAGTATTTT.

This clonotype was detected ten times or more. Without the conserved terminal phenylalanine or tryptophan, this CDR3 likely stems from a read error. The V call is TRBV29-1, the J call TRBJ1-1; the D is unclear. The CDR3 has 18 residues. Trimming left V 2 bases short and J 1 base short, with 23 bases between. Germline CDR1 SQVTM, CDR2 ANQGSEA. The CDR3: CSVENLLGYSHRNTEAFI. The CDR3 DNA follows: TGCAGCGTTGAAAATCTTCTGGGATATAGCCACAGGAACACTGAAGCTTTCATT.

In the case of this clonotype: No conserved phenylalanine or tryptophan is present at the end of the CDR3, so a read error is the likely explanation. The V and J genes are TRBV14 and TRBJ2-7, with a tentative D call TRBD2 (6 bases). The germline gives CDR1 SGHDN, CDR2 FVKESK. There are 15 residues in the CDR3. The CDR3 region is CVSSQAAGTGYEQYL. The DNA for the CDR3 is TGCGTCAGCAGCCAGGCGGCGGGGACTGGCTACGAGCAGTACCTC.